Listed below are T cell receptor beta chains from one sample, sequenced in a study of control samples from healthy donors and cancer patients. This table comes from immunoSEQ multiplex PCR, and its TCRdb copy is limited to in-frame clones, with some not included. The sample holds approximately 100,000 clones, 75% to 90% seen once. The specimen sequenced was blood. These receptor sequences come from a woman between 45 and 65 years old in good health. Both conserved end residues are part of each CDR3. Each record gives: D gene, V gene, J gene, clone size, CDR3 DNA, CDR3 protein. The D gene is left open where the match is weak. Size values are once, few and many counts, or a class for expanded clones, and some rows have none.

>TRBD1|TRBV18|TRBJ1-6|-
TGTGCCAGCGCAACCGGGACAGGGGGCTCACCCCTCCACTTT
CASATGTGGSPLHF
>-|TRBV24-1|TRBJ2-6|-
TGTGCCACCAGCCCCTCCGGGGCGGGGACGGCTGGGGCCAACGTCCTGACTTTC
CATSPSGAGTAGANVLTF
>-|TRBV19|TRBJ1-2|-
TGTGCCAGTAGTTTAAGGGGGGCCCAAGGCTATGGCTACACCTTC
CASSLRGAQGYGYTF
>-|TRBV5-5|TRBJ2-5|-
TGTGCCAGCAGCTTGGTTCCACTTTCCCAAGAGACCCAGTACTTC
CASSLVPLSQETQYF
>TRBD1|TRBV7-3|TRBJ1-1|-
TGTGCCAGCAGCTCACTGACAGGGGGAGACACTGAAGCTTTCTTT
CASSSLTGGDTEAFF
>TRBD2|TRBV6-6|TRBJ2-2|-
TGTGCCAGCAGCCTGAATATCGGACTAGCGGGAGGGCCCGGGGGCACCGGGGAGCTGTTTTTT
CASSLNIGLAGGPGGTGELFF
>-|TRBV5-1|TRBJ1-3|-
TGCGCCAGCAGCCCCGACACTCTAATTGATGGAAACACCATATATTTT
CASSPDTLIDGNTIYF
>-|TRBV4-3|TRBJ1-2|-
TGCGCCAGCAGCCAATGGCAGGGCTCGCTCTATGGCTACACCTTC
CASSQWQGSLYGYTF
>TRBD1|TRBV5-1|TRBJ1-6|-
TGCGCCAGCACCCGGGACAGGGATTCACCCCTCCACTTT
CASTRDRDSPLHF
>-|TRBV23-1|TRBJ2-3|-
TGCGCCAGCAGTCAACTCCGCGGCCTGGTCGCAGATACGCAGTATTTT
CASSQLRGLVADTQYF
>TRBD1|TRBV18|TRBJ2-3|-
TGTGCCAGCTCACAGCCGGGACAGGGGGCAGATACGCAGTATTTT
CASSQPGQGADTQYF
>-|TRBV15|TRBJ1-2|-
TGTGCCACCAGCAGACCCCCGTTGGCTCTGAGGACCTTC
CATSRPPLALRTF
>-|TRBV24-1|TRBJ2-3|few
TGTGCCACCAGTGACCGAGGACTCGACGGGACAGATACGCAGTATTTT
CATSDRGLDGTDTQYF
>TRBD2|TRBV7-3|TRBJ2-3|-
TGTGCCAGCAGCCCCGGGGGGGGGCCCACAGATACGCAGTATTTT
CASSPGGGPTDTQYF
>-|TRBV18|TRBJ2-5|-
TGTGCCAGCTCACCGAGGGACTTAGGGGGCCAAGAGACCCAGTACTTC
CASSPRDLGGQETQYF
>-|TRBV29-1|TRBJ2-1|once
TGCAGCGTTGAAGCCCAGGGTGAGCAGTTCTTC
CSVEAQGEQFF
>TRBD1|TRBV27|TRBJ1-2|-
TGTGCCAGCAGTTCACATACAGGGGATCTTAACTATGGCTACACCTTC
CASSSHTGDLNYGYTF
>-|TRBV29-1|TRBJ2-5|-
TGCAGCGCCCGGGACGGTGCTCAAGAGACCCAGTACTTC
CSARDGAQETQYF
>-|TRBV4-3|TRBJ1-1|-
TGCGCCAGCAGCCAGGGCGGGGAAAACACTGAAGCTTTCTTT
CASSQGGENTEAFF
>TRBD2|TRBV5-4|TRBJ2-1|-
TGTGCCAGCAGCTCTTGGGATGGACTAGCAGTACAATATGAGCAGTTCTTC
CASSSWDGLAVQYEQFF
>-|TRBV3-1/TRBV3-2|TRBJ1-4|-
TGTGCCAGCAGCCTTCATTTGCCTTCAGGGGTGCGTGAAAAACTGTTTTTT
CASSLHLPSGVREKLFF
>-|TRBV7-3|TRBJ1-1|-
TGTGCCAGCAGCACCGGGACGGTAAACACTGAAGCTTTCTTT
CASSTGTVNTEAFF
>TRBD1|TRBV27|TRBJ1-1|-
TGTGCCAGCAGTCCTCGACAGGGGATGAACACTGAAGCTTTCTTT
CASSPRQGMNTEAFF
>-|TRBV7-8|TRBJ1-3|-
TGTGCCAGCAGCCGCACGGGGGGCGCGGAGGGAAACACCATATATTTT
CASSRTGGAEGNTIYF
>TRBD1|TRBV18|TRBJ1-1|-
TGTGCCAGCTCGCCACAGCGTGGACAGGCTTTTATGAACACTGAAGCTTTCTTT
CASSPQRGQAFMNTEAFF